This T cell receptor (beta chain) is from a study of tumour-infiltrating T cells in Burkitt lymphoma (dated by TCRdb to 2020 to 2022). Regarding the research as a whole: Clinical outcome was correlated with TCR repertoire data, and overall and progression-free survival were found to be predicted by productive clonality independently of established prognosticators, including age at diagnosis.

Preparation of the library involved the immunoSEQ multiplex PCR assay. Drawn from immuneACCESS, this table holds only the in-frame rearrangements with V and J called that TCRdb kept. Clones are partly lost; checked studies trace under half to an unresolved V gene and leave the rest unexplained. For this sample there are 12,000 to 15,000 clones; about 85% appear just once. The ten largest clones capture approximately 1.5% of the sample. The CDR3 measures 13 amino acids from cysteine to phenylalanine. Kept here is only the CDR3 DNA, which spans 39 bases and is read in frame from base 1. CDR1 and CDR2 are drawn from the germline V gene: SNHLY, FYNNEI. V is trimmed back by 8 bases and J by 1 base, and the junction contains 3 bases that no gene match accounts for. As to this clone: Its antigen is still unknown. Base qualities are not recorded, but no much larger clone differs from it by a single base.

Source material: tumor tissue. The sequence is built from TRBV2 and TRBJ2-7, with TRBD1 identical over 9 junction bases. This sequence originates from a human donor with diffuse large B-cell lymphoma. The bases are TGTGCCAGCCTGGACAGGGGATCCTACGAGCAGTACTTC. Translated, it gives CASLDRGSYEQYF.